A single TCR beta chain is shown here with its context. This clone was detected once. Its antigen remains unidentified. Per-base qualities were not stored, and no clone one base away is much larger. Healthy HIV-negative adults with no recently reported acute infections or vaccinations were included as donors. Only Caucasian adults living in Nashville, Tennessee, USA were represented among the donors. CD4+ T cells were enriched through magnetic negative selection, after which naive cells were positively selected on CD45RA and the remaining negative fraction served as the memory subset. Blood was collected by leukapheresis, and PBMCs were isolated by Ficoll-Histopaque density gradient centrifugation and then cryopreserved in liquid nitrogen vapor phase. Analytical flow cytometry was used to check the purity and quantity of each magnetically sorted T cell population. From each sorted fraction, genomic DNA was isolated and quantified by UV absorbance on a Nanodrop 2000c.

This entry is derived from a study of shared clonotypes between healthy human individuals (dated by TCRdb to the early 2020s). For the study in its entirety: A couple of women and three men aged 18 to 49 years were included in the cohort. For each donor, CD4 naive and CD4 memory were each given three plates, CD8 naive was given two plates, and CD8 memory was given one plate. To estimate repertoire size and how much clonotype sharing occurs between individuals, the study deeply sequenced the blood TCR repertoires of five healthy adults. Different laboratories and diverse techniques were used to prepare libraries and sequence TCR repertoires, to increase sequencing depth and limit assay-specific biases. Leukapheresis yielded between about 0.9 and 10 billion PBMCs per donor.

Using the deep immunoSEQ assay, multiplex PCR amplified TCR CDR3 regions from genomic DNA. Genomic DNA extracted from each cell subset was distributed evenly over all wells of several immunoSEQ 96-well plates, and each plate served as one replicate. For sorted subsets, about 200 ng genomic DNA, equal to 25,000 to 35,000 T cell genomes, was loaded into each replicate PCR. The purified libraries were quantified using a Qubit 3.0 fluorometer, sized with a Bioanalyzer 2100, and then quantified again using the KAPA Library Quantification kit. A separate single-read 150-cycle Illumina NextSeq 550 flow cell was used to sequence each immunoSEQ 96-well plate. In the paper's pipeline: Because the immunoSEQ output included only junctional sequences and no quality scores, the filtering could not be the same as the filtering used for full-length reads. To assign V/J genes and CDR3, sequences were annotated against IMGT germline references using PyIR, a Python wrapper for IgBLAST v1.9. Reads were removed for weak V/J assignments (E-value above 1e-6), missing CDR3, stop codons, out-of-frame junctions, or ambiguous translated residues. V3J clonotypes were defined by identical inferred V gene, J gene, and CDR3 amino acid sequence. To compute the percentage overlap between repertoires, the number of shared unique clonotypes was divided by the size of the smaller repertoire. Repertoire richness was assessed with RTK rarefaction, the Chao1 estimator, and Recon v2.1 estimates of unobserved clonotypes. Generation probabilities for all TCRbeta clonotypes obtained by the gDNA method from a handful of donors were computed using OLGA. In its TCRdb copy, this immuneACCESS table keeps in-frame sequences only and misses some clones. Where compared with another copy, unresolved V genes explain less than half of these, and the others have no known cause. V, J and clone size are taken as reported in that table, and D and trimming were inferred from the DNA itself. The sample data list more than 900,000 clones, and about 84% of these were observed just once. The ten largest make up 0.55% to 0.7% of the sample.

The study at large found these results: Clonotypes shared by all four sorted-subset donors showed higher generation probabilities than non-shared clonotypes. The genetic and exposure-history diversity represented was limited by the small number of donors. Based on pairwise subsampling, the degree of clonotype sharing among donors was expected to be affected by sequencing depth. Naive subsets generally had larger estimated clonotype richness than memory subsets. Sampling was restricted to blood, and TCR repertoires in tissues likely differ from the TCR repertoires found in blood. Even with the large sequencing depth, rarefaction of the sorted-subset datasets indicated that sequencing was incomplete. About 5% of naive CD4, 3.5% of naive CD8, 2% to 2.5% of memory CD4, and 0.35% to 0.4% of memory CD8 clonotypes were shared across several donors.

The germline V gene sets CDR1 to SQVTM and CDR2 to ANQGSEA. Trimming takes 6 bases from V and 4 bases from J, and the germline ends sit 18 bases apart. The CDR3 covers 14 residues, taking in both the cysteine and the phenylalanine. Only the CDR3 part of the read is kept: 42 bases, read in frame from the first base. The receptor chain draws on TRBV29-1 and TRBJ1-2; the D gene is possibly TRBD1, with 6 bases matching. The sample comprised memory CD4+ T cells from PBMCs. The intended sense of this specimen's cell subset or site label: CD45RA-negative fraction. The TCR was taken from a man aged 18 to 29 in good health. Some clones in this sample may be carry-over from other donors' samples. The nucleotide sequence reads TGCAGCGTGGGGATGGGGGCGGGGATCTATGGCTACACCTTC. The translation is CSVGMGAGIYGYTF.